Below, one T cell receptor (beta chain) is given with its context. What it binds is not known. Amplification used 60 Vbeta primers and 13 Jbeta primers. Measured with immunoSEQ multiplex PCR; TCRdb has only the in-frame clones, and not every one. The sample holds some 120,000 clones, about 81% seen once. This sample stems from a study of cytomegalovirus exposure and HLA in healthy donors. Regarding the study as a whole: Later analysis suggested most CMV-associated TCR beta chains were HLA-restricted.

The CDR3 contains 13 residues. The germline V and J ends were trimmed by 6 bases and 3 bases, with 12 bases remaining between them. Germline loops: CDR1 MNHEY, CDR2 SVGAGI. The sequenced sample was PBMCs. This clonotype originated in a woman aged 30 to 39 in good health and CMV-seronegative. V and J are TRBV6-5 and TRBJ2-7; D gene uncertain. CDR3 amino acids: CASRSHSSYEQYF. In DNA, the CDR3 is TGTGCCAGCAGATCCCACAGTAGCTACGAGCAGTACTTC.